The next 24 T cell receptor beta chains were all read from a single sample in a study of regulatory T cells in long-lasting Graves disease. Arm-PCR with iRepertoire HTBI primers amplified the CDR3 regions for these TCR beta libraries. TCRdb re-called the multiplex PCR reads through MiXCR, storing one row per CDR3 protein. The data hold 500,000 to 700,000 distinct CDR3 sequences, with 15% to 20% observed a single time. The sample's time point: newly diagnosed GD, antithyroid drugs for less than 3 months. Extracted PBMC RNA gave rise to the TCR library. This sample also appeared in a second study, on T cells in Graves' hyperthyroidism and ophthalmopathy.

Sequencing used peripheral blood mononuclear cells (PBMCs), obtained at new diagnosis, from a patient treated with antithyroid drugs. The receptors were gathered from a woman between 25 and 40 years old with Graves disease.

J is TRBJ1-1 and V is TRBV20-1, with TRBD1 matching over 11 bases. The V and J ends lost 3 bases and 0 bases, in that order; junction bases with no gene match: 9. There are 17 residues in the CDR3. The germline V gene has CDR1 DFQATT and CDR2 SNEGSKA (reference sequence). In DNA form, the CDR3 reads TGCAGTGCTAGGTCTCCGGGACAGGGGGGGATGAACACTGAAGCTTTCTTT. It is translated as CSARSPGQGGMNTEAFF.

This clonotype was seen ten or more times. The chain links TRBV6-1 to TRBJ2-2; D is possibly TRBD1 or TRBD2 (6 bases each). Between the trimmed V and J ends, which lost 7 bases and 5 bases, there was a span of 17 bases. Germline-derived CDR1 and CDR2 are MNHNS and SASEGT. The CDR3 is 15 residues long. The CDR3 DNA reads TGTGCCAGCACCCCGGGGGCAGGGACGACCGGGGAGCTGTTTTTT. Translated, it gives CASTPGAGTTGELFF.

In this sample, this clonotype turned up many times. The rearrangement joins TRBV2 to TRBJ2-7; TRBD2 matches at 7 bases. Germline V CDR1 and CDR2: SNHLY, FYNNEI. The length of the CDR3 is 14 residues. J lost 5 bases, V lost 2 bases, and 6 bases had no gene match. The CDR3 here is CASSENPGGDEQYF. CDR3 DNA: TGTGCCAGCAGTGAAAACCCGGGAGGTGACGAGCAGTACTTC.

The J gene is TRBJ2-2, the V gene TRBV20-1, with TRBD2 as a possible D gene (6 bases). This CDR3 comprises 15 residues. Trimming shortened V by 4 bases and J by 1 base, and 13 bases separated the two germline ends. Germline V lookup: CDR1 DFQATT, CDR2 SNEGSKA (reference sequence). CDR3 nucleotides: TGCAGTGCTAACCGGTATAGCGGGAACACCGGGGAGCTGTTTTTT. Translation gives CSANRYSGNTGELFF.

The table lists this clonotype with a few counts. The chain employs TRBV29-1 and TRBJ2-3; no clear D gene. The germline V gene has CDR1 SQVTM and CDR2 ANQGSEA. The CDR3 runs 12 residues. V lost 5 bases, J lost 3 bases, and 9 bases lay in between. CDR3 DNA: TGCAGCGTTTCGAGGATGACAGATACGCAGTATTTT. Translated, it gives CSVSRMTDTQYF.

This clonotype was observed a handful of times. The V gene is TRBV11-2, the J gene TRBJ2-2; 9 bases fit TRBD1. CDR3 length equals 14 residues. Germline trimming cut 5 bases from V and 7 bases from J; bases unmatched to any gene: 5. Looked up from germline, CDR1 is SGHAT and CDR2 is FQNNGV. CDR3 DNA: TGTGCCAGCAGCCTTACAGGGGGCGGCGGGGAGCTGTTTTTT. It specifies CASSLTGGGGELFF.

The chain recombines TRBV6-9 with TRBJ1-5; D remains ambiguous. This CDR3 is built from 18 residues. Trimming removed 3 bases from V and 1 base from J, with 19 bases in between. Looked up from germline, CDR1 is MNHGY and CDR2 is SVAAGI. This CDR3 reads CASSYLNEARPSNQPQHF. The CDR3 coding sequence is TGTGCCAGCAGTTACCTCAACGAGGCCCGCCCAAGCAATCAGCCCCAGCATTTT.

The chain is built from TRBV6-2 or TRBV6-3 and TRBJ1-6; a possible D gene is TRBD1 (6 bases). Germline V lookup: CDR1 MNHEY, CDR2 SVGEGT. The CDR3 is 14 residues long. V was clipped by 5 bases and J by 10 bases, with 15 bases between them. The CDR3 loop reads CASSEDSLRSPLHF. The CDR3 DNA is TGTGCCAGCAGTGAGGACAGTCTTAGATCACCCCTCCACTTT.

This clonotype was observed many times. The J gene is TRBJ1-1, the V gene TRBV28; no definite D call. Looked up from germline, CDR1 is MDHEN and CDR2 is SYDVKM. V lost 6 bases to trimming and J lost 5 bases, with 13 bases between them. CDR3 length: 13 amino acids. DNA for the CDR3: TGTGCCAGCAGCCTGGCGGGAGAGACTGAAGCTTTCTTT. Its translation: CASSLAGETEAFF.

This clonotype showed up many times. The rearrangement links TRBV28 to TRBJ2-3; 8 bases agree with TRBD1. Germline-derived CDR1 and CDR2 are MDHEN and SYDVKM. V lost 2 bases to trimming and J lost 8 bases; unmatched junction nucleotides: 6. The CDR3 totals 14 residues. The CDR3 here is CASSLRQGIATQYF. The CDR3 DNA is TGTGCCAGCAGTTTAAGACAGGGGATAGCTACGCAGTATTTT. The full variable domain, completed using reference TRBV28 and TRBJ2-3, is DVKVTQSSRYLVKRTGEKVFLECVQDMDHENMFWYRQDPGLGLRLIYFSYDVKMKEKGDIPEGYSVSREKKERFSLILESASTNQTSMYLCASSLRQGIATQYFGPGTRLTVL.

This clonotype was seen only a few times. The V call is TRBV19, the J call TRBJ2-2; D not certain. CDR1 is LNHDA and CDR2 is SQIVND in the germline V gene (reference sequence). CDR3 length: 14 amino acids. Trimming left V 8 bases short and J 1 base short, with 11 bases between. This chain's CDR3 is CASRLERNTGELFF. The CDR3 DNA follows: TGTGCCAGTCGATTGGAGAGGAACACCGGGGAGCTGTTTTTT. The full variable domain, completed using reference TRBV19 and TRBJ2-2, is DGGITQSPKYLFRKEGQNVTLSCEQNLNHDAMYWYRQDPGQGLRLIYYSQIVNDFQKGDIAEGYSVSREKKESFPLTVTSAQKNPTAFYLCASRLERNTGELFFGEGSRLTVL.

This clonotype was seen at least ten times. This chain uses TRBV12-3 or TRBV12-4 with TRBJ1-4, with a possible D match to TRBD1 (6 bases). Trimming left V 6 bases short and J 12 bases short, with 17 bases between. The CDR3 extends over 13 amino acids. In nucleotides, the CDR3 is TGTGCCAGCAGGAAATTAGGGGGGTGGGAACTGTTTTTT. Its translation: CASRKLGGWELFF.

This clonotype was seen at least ten times. This sequence joins TRBV20-1 and TRBJ1-2, with D perhaps TRBD1 (5 bases). The length of the CDR3 is 16 residues. V was trimmed by 5 bases and J by 0 bases, leaving 19 bases between them. Germline V gene lookup returns CDR1 DFQATT and CDR2 SNEGSKA (reference sequence). DNA of the CDR3: TGCAGTGCTCTCTTGCCACAGGCCCGAGCTAACTATGGCTACACCTTC. Translation: CSALLPQARANYGYTF.

The chain is built from TRBV7-9 and TRBJ1-1; a possible D gene is TRBD1 (5 bases). Looked up from germline, CDR1 is SEHNR and CDR2 is FQNEAQ (reference sequence). The V and J ends lost 4 bases and 10 bases respectively, with 22 bases between them. The CDR3 extends over 15 amino acids. The CDR3 is CASSSLTGTPAGAFF. The CDR3 coding sequence is TGTGCCAGCAGCTCCCTCACCGGGACTCCAGCGGGAGCTTTCTTT.

Only a few counts were recorded for this clonotype. J is TRBJ2-7 and V is TRBV6-1; D possibly corresponds to TRBD2 (6 bases). The CDR3 has 15 amino acids. V lost 3 bases and J lost 3, with 15 bases in between. CDR1 is MNHNS, CDR2 SASEGT, per germline. The CDR3 nucleotides are TGTGCCAGCAGTGATCCGGGGGACCCTATCTACGAGCAGTACTTC. It translates to CASSDPGDPIYEQYF.

The CDR3 region has the DNA TGCAGCGTTGGGCCGACTCAAACCGGGGAGCTGTTTTTT. This sequence encodes CSVGPTQTGELFF. The chain is built from TRBV29-1 and TRBJ2-2; D is unclear. With 4 bases removed from V and 5 bases from J, the gap between germline ends came to 11 bases. CDR1 SQVTM and CDR2 ANQGSEA come from the germline V gene. The CDR3 has 13 residues.

This rearrangement joins TRBV10-3 to TRBJ2-5, with D tentatively TRBD1 or TRBD2 (7 bases each). This CDR3 spans 13 amino acids. Per germline, CDR1 ENHRY and CDR2 SYGVKD. V was cut by 3 bases and J by 5 bases, with 10 bases left in between. CDR3 in DNA: TGTGCCATCAGTGACAGGGGGGGGGAGACCCAGTACTTC. This translates into CAISDRGGETQYF.

This clonotype was picked up many times. The chain is built from TRBV24-1 and TRBJ1-1, with D tentatively TRBD1 (5 bases). Germline V gene sequence: CDR1 KGHDR, CDR2 SFDVKD. Trimming took 4 bases from V and 2 from J, leaving 13 bases between them. The CDR3 length is 15 residues. This CDR3 is CATSESGFLNTEAFF. The CDR3 DNA follows: TGTGCCACCAGTGAATCAGGGTTCCTTAACACTGAAGCTTTCTTT.

The chain carries TRBV28 and TRBJ1-1, with D unclear. Germline V gene lookup returns CDR1 MDHEN and CDR2 SYDVKM. V gave up 4 bases and J gave up 7 bases, with 16 bases separating them. This CDR3 has 14 residues. The DNA of the CDR3 is TGTGCCAGCAGTTCGGAATGGATCAGTGATGAAGCTTTCTTT. Translating it yields CASSSEWISDEAFF.

The sample holds many counts of this clonotype. The chain is built from TRBV6-1 and TRBJ1-2; D may be TRBD1 (5 bases). The CDR3 is 16 residues long. The V gene's germline CDR1 is MNHNS and CDR2 SASEGT. V was cut by 5 bases and J by 2 bases, with 18 bases left in between. Here the CDR3 reads CASSTVRGTYNYGYTF. In DNA form, the CDR3 reads TGTGCCAGCAGTACGGTACGGGGGACCTACAACTATGGCTACACCTTC.

This clonotype has just a few counts. This chain joins TRBV20-1 and TRBJ2-6; D unresolved. Germline V gene lookup returns CDR1 DFQATT and CDR2 SNEGSKA (reference sequence). The CDR3 extends over 14 amino acids. Trimming took off 6 bases at V and 0 bases at J, with 9 bases between the two ends. The CDR3 nucleotides read TGCAGTGCCCGCCCGGACTCTGGGGCCAACGTCCTGACTTTC. Its protein product is CSARPDSGANVLTF.

In this sample, this clonotype turned up many times. The CDR3 is CASSLGGTGTYEQYF. The CDR3 DNA is TGTGCCAGCAGCTTAGGCGGGACAGGAACCTACGAGCAGTACTTC. This chain links TRBV11-2 with TRBJ2-7; 8 bases align to TRBD1. This CDR3 region has 15 residues. Germline-derived CDR1 and CDR2 are SGHAT and FQNNGV. Trimming removed 1 base from V and 2 bases from J; junction bases left unmatched: 4.

V usage is TRBV10-1 and J usage is TRBJ2-1; 9 bases fit TRBD2. The CDR3 covers 14 residues. CDR1 and CDR2 from the germline V gene are WNHNN and SYGVQD (reference sequence). Germline trimming cut 8 bases from V and 4 bases from J; bases unmatched to any gene: 6. The DNA for the CDR3 is TGCGCCAGCCAAGCTAGCGGGGCTTACAATGAGCAGTTCTTC. It specifies CASQASGAYNEQFF.

DNA of the CDR3: TGCAGTGCTGAATACCTACTAGCGGGAGGAGGCTCCTACAATGAGCAGTTCTTC. Its translation is CSAEYLLAGGGSYNEQFF. The chain uses TRBV20-1 and TRBJ2-1; 12 nucleotides agree with TRBD2. V lost 5 bases, J lost 0 bases, and 11 bases stayed unmatched. Germline CDR1 reads DFQATT; CDR2 reads SNEGSKA (reference sequence). The CDR3 runs to 18 residues.